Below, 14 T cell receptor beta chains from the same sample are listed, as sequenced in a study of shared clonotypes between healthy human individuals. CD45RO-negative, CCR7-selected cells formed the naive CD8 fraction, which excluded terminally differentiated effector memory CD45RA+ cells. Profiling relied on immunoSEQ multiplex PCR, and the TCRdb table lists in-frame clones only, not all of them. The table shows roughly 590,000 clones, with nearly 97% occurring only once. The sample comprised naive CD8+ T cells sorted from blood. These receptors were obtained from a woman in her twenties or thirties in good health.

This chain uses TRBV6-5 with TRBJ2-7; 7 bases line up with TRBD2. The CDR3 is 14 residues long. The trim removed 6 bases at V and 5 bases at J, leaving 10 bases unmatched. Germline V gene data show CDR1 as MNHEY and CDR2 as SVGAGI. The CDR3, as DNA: TGTGCCAGCAGCGACCTCGGGGGGTTTGACGAGCAGTACTTC. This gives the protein CASSDLGGFDEQYF.

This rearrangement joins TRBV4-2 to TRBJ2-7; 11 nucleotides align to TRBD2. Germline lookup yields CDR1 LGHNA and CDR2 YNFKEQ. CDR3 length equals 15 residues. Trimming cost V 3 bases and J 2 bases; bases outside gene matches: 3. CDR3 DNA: TGTGCCAGCAGCCAGCTAGCGGGAGGTCCCTACGAGCAGTACTTC. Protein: CASSQLAGGPYEQYF.

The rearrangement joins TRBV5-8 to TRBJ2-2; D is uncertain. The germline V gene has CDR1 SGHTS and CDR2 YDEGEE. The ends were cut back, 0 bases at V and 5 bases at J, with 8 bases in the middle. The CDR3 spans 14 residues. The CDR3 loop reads CASSLGVGTGELFF. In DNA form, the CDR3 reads TGTGCCAGCAGCTTGGGGGTCGGAACCGGGGAGCTGTTTTTT.

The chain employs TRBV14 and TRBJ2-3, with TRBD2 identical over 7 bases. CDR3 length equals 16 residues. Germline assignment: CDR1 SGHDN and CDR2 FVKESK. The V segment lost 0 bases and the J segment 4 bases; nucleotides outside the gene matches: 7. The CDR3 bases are TGTGCCAGCAGCCAAGATGGGGAGGGTGTTGCAGATACGCAGTATTTT. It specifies CASSQDGEGVADTQYF. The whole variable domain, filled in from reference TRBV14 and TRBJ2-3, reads EAGVTQFPSHSVIEKGQTVTLRCDPISGHDNLYWYRRVMGKEIKFLLHFVKESKQDESGMPNNRFLAERTGGTYSTLKVQPAELEDSGVYFCASSQDGEGVADTQYFGPGTRLTVL.

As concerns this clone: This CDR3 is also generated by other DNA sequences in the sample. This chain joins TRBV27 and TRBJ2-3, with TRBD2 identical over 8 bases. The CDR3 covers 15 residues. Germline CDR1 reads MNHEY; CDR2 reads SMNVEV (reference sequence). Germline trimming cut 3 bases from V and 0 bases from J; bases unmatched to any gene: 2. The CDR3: CASSLGTSSTDTQYF. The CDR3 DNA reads TGTGCCAGCAGTTTGGGGACTAGTAGCACAGATACGCAGTATTTT.

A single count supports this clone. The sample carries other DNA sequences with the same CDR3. The CDR3 bases are TGTGCCAGCAGTTTAACTAGCGGGTACGAGCAGTACTTC. Its translation: CASSLTSGYEQYF. V is TRBV28 and J is TRBJ2-7; 9 nucleotides line up with TRBD2. With 2 bases clipped from V and 4 bases from J, the junction kept 0 bases outside the gene matches. The CDR3 has 13 residues. The germline V gene encodes CDR1 MDHEN and CDR2 SYDVKM.

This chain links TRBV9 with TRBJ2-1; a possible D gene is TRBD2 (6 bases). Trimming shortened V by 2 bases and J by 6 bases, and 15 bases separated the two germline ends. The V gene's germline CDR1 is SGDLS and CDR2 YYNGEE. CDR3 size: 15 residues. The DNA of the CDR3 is TGTGCCAGCAGCGTCAGCTGGGGGGAGGTCAATGAGCAGTTCTTC. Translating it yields CASSVSWGEVNEQFF.

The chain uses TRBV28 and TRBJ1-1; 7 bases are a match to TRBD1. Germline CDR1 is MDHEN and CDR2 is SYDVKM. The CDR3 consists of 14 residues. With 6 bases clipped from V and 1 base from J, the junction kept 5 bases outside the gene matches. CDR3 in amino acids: CASRKTGTNTEAFF. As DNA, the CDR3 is TGTGCCAGCAGGAAGACAGGGACGAACACTGAAGCTTTCTTT.

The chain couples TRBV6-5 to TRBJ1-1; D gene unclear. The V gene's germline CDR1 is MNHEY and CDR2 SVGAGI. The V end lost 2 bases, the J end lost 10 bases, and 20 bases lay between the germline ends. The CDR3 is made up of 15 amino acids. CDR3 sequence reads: CASSYLGRPPVGAFF. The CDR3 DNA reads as TGTGCCAGCAGTTACCTCGGGAGACCGCCGGTGGGAGCTTTCTTT.

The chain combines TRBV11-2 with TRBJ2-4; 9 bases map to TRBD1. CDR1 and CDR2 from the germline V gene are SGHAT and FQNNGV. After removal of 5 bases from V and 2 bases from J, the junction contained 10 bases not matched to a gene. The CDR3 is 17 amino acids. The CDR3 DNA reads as TGTGCCAGCAGCGAAGCACAGGGGGCGCCGACCAAAAACATTCAGTACTTC. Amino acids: CASSEAQGAPTKNIQYF.

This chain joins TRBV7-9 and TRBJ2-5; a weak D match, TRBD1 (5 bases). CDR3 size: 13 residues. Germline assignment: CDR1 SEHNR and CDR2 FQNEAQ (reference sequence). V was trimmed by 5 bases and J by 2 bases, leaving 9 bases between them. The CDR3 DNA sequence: TGTGCCAGCAGCAAGGACACGCAAGAGACCCAGTACTTC. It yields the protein CASSKDTQETQYF.

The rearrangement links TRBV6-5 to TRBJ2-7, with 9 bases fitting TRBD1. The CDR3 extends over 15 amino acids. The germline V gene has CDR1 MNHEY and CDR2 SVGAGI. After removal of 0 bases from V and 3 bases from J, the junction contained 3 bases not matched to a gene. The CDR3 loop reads CASSYSGTGNYEQYF. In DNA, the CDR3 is TGTGCCAGCAGTTACTCCGGGACAGGGAACTACGAGCAGTACTTC.

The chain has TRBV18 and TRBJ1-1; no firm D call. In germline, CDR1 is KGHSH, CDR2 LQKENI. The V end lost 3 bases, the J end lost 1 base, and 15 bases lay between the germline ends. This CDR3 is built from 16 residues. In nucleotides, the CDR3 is TGTGCCAGCTCACCTTTCCCACTCCACCGGAACACTGAAGCTTTCTTT. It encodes CASSPFPLHRNTEAFF.

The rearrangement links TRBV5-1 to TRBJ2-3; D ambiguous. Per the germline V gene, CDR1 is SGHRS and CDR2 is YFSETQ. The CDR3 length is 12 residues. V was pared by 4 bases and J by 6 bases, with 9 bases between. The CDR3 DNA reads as TGCGCCAGCAGCCCCGAAGGGGATACGCAGTATTTT. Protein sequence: CASSPEGDTQYF.